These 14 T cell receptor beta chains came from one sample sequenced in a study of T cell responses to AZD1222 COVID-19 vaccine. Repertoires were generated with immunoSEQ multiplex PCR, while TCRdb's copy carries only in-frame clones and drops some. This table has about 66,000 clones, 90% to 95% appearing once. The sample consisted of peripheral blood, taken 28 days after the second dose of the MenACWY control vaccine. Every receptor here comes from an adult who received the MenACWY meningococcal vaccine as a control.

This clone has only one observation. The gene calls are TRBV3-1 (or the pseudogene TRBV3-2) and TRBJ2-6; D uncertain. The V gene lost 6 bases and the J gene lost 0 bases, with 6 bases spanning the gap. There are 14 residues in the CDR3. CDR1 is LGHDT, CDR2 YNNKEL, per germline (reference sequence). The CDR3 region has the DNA TGTGCCAGCAGACCTAACTCTGGGGCCAACGTCCTGACTTTC. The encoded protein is CASRPNSGANVLTF.

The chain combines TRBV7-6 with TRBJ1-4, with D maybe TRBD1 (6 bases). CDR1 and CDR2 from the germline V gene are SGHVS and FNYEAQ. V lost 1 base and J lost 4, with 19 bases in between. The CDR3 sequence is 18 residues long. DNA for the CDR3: TGTGCCAGCAGCTTAGGGGCCCATCTAGCGGGACATAATGAAAAACTGTTTTTT. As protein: CASSLGAHLAGHNEKLFF.

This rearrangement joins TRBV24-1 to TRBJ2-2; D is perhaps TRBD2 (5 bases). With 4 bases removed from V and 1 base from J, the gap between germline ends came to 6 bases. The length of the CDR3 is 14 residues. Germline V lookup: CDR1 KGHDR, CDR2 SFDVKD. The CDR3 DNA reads TGTGCCACCAGTGAGGCGGGGAACACCGGGGAGCTGTTTTTT. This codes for CATSEAGNTGELFF.

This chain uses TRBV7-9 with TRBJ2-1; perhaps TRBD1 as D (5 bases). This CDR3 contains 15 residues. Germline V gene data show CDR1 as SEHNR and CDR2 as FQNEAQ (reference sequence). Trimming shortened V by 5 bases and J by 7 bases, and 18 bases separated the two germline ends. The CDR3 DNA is TGTGCCAGCAGCGACGACAGTAGAAAGAAAAATGAGCAGTTCTTC. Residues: CASSDDSRKKNEQFF.

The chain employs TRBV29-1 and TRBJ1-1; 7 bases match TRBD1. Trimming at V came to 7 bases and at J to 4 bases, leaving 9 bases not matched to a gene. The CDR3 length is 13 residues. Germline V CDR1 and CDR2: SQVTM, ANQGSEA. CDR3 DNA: TGCAGCGCCGTAGGACAGGCGTCCACTGAAGCTTTCTTT. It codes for CSAVGQASTEAFF.

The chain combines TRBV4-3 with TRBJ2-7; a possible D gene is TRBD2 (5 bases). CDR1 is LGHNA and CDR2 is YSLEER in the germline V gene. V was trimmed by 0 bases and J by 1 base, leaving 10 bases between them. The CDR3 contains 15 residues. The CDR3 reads CASSQEKEVSYEQYF. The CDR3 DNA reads TGCGCCAGCAGCCAAGAAAAGGAGGTTTCCTACGAGCAGTACTTC.

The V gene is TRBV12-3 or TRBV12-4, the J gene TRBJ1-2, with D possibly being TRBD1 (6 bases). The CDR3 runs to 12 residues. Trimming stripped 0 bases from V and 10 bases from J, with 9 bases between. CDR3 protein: CASSLAGGDYTF. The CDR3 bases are TGTGCCAGCAGTTTAGCAGGGGGTGACTACACCTTC.

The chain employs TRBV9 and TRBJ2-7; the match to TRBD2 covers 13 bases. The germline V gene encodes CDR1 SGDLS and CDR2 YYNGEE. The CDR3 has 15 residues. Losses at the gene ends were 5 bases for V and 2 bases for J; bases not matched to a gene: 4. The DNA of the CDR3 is TGTGCCAGCAGTAGGGGACTAGCGGGAACCTACGAGCAGTACTTC. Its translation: CASSRGLAGTYEQYF.

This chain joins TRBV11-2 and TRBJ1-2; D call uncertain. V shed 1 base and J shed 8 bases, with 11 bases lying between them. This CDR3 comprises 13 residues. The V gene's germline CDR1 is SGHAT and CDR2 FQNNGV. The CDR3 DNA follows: TGTGCCAGCAGCTTAGCCCAGGCCCGGGGCTACACCTTC. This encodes CASSLAQARGYTF.

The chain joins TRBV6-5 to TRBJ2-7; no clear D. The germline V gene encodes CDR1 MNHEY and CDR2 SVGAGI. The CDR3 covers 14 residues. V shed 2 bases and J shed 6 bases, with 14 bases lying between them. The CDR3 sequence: CASSYGRHDAEQYF. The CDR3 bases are TGTGCCAGCAGTTACGGTAGGCATGACGCCGAGCAGTACTTC.

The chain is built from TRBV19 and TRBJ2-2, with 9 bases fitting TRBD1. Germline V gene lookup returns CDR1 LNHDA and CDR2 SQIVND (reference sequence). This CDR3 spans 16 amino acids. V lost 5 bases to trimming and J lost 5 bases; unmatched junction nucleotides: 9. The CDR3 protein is CASSSPGQGVTGELFF. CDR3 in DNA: TGTGCCAGTAGTTCCCCGGGACAGGGAGTTACCGGGGAGCTGTTTTTT.

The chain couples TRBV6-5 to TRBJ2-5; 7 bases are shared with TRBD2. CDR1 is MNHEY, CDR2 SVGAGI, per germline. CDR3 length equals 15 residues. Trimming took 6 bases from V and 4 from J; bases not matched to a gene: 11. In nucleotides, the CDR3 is TGTGCCAGCAGCGCTACTAGCGTATCATCAGAGACCCAGTACTTC. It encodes CASSATSVSSETQYF.

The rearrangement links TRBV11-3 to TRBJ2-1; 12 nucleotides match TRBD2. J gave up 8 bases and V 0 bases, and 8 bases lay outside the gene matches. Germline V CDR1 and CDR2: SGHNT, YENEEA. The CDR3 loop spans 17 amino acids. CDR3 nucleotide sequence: TGTGCCAGCAGCTTAGAGGGGAGGACTAGCGGGATGGATGAGCAGTTCTTC. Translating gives CASSLEGRTSGMDEQFF.

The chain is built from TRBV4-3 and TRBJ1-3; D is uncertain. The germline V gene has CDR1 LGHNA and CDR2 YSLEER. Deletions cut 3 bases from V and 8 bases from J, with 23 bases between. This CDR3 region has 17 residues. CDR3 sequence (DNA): TGCGCCAGCAGCCAGGGATCGAACACGCCATTCGCGGACACCATATATTTT. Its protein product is CASSQGSNTPFADTIYF.